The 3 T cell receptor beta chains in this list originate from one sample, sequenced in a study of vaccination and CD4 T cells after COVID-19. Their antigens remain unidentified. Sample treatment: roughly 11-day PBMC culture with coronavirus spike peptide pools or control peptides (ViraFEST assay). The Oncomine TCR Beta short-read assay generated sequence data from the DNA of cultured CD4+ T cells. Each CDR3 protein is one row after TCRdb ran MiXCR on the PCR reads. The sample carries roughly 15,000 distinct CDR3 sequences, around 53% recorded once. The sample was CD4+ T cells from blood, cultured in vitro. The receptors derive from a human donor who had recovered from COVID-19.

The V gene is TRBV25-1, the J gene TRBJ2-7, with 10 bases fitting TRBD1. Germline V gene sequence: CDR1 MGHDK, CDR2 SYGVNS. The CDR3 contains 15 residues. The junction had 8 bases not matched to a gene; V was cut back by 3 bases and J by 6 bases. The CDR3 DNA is TGTGCCAGCAGTGACCCGGGACAGGGGCGTTCCGAGCAGTACTTC. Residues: CASSDPGQGRSEQYF.

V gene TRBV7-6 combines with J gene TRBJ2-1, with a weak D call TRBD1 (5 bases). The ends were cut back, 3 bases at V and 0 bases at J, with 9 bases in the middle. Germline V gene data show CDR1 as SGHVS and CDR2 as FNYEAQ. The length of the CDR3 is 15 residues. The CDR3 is CASSFGAGSYNEQFF. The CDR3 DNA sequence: TGTGCCAGCAGCTTTGGGGCCGGCTCCTACAATGAGCAGTTCTTC.

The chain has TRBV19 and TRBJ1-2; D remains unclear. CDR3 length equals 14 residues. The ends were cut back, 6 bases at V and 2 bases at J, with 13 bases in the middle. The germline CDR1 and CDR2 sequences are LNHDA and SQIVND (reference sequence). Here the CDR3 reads CASSPRPENYGYTF. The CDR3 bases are TGTGCCAGTAGCCCCCGTCCAGAGAACTATGGCTACACCTTC.